The 19 T cell receptor beta chains below all came from one sample that was sequenced in a study of T cells in Graves' hyperthyroidism and ophthalmopathy. There were TCR beta CDR3 regions amplified from RNA transcripts. Initially, a first-round RT-PCR of the TCR CDR3 employed the HTBI primer set. TCRdb reanalysed the multiplex PCR reads using MiXCR and keeps one entry per CDR3 protein. The profile shows about 320,000 distinct CDR3 sequences, around 16% of them singletons. Source material: blood. The receptors here all came from a man aged 25-45 years with Graves' hyperthyroidism.

This clonotype was observed at least ten times. The chain links TRBV11-1 to TRBJ2-1; a weak D match, TRBD2 (7 bases). This CDR3 comprises 12 residues. The V and J ends lost 8 bases and 10 bases respectively, with 15 bases between them. Germline values: CDR1 SGHAT, CDR2 FQDESV (reference sequence). In DNA form, the CDR3 reads TGTGCCAGCGACGAAGCGGGACACGAGCAGTTCTTC. It codes for CASDEAGHEQFF.

Points on this clonotype: A much larger clone sits a single nucleotide away, making a read error possible. This chain uses TRBV19 with TRBJ1-5, with D uncertain. The CDR3 is 13 amino acids. Between the trimmed V and J ends, which lost 4 bases and 6 bases, there was a span of 10 bases. From germline, CDR1 is LNHDA and CDR2 SQIVND (reference sequence). Written as DNA, the CDR3 is TGTGCCAGTAGTAGGGAGGGAAGTCAGCCCCAGCATTTT. As protein: CASSREGSQPQHF.

Details on this clonotype: The junction departs from the called germline gene at one end, perhaps through a read error. The CDR3 here is CASSQPEDTQYF. The CDR3 DNA reads TGTGCTAGCAGCCAGCCGGAGGATACGCAGTATTTT. The chain employs TRBV7-7 and TRBJ2-3, with D unresolved. CDR1 and CDR2 (germline): SSHAT, FNYEAQ (reference sequence). This CDR3 is built from 12 residues.

This chain links TRBV27 with TRBJ2-3; 7 positions agree with TRBD1. The V segment lost 5 bases and the J segment 2 bases; nucleotides outside the gene matches: 4. Germline CDR1 is MNHEY and CDR2 is SMNVEV (reference sequence). This CDR3 region has 14 residues. The CDR3 nucleotides read TGTGCCAGCAGTCGACAGGGAACCACAGATACGCAGTATTTT. Amino acids: CASSRQGTTDTQYF.

The sample holds a few counts of this clonotype. The chain employs TRBV7-9 and TRBJ2-5, with 11 positions matching TRBD2. The CDR3 covers 20 residues. V dropped 5 bases and J dropped 0; count of bases not matched to a gene: 17. Germline CDR1 reads SEHNR; CDR2 reads FQNEAQ (reference sequence). The CDR3: CASSPPPRLAGNRYQETQYF. In DNA form, the CDR3 reads TGTGCCAGCAGCCCCCCCCCCCGACTAGCGGGGAACCGCTACCAAGAGACCCAGTACTTC.

The table lists this clonotype with many counts. The chain employs TRBV28 and TRBJ2-7; 13 bases are a match to TRBD2. The CDR3 is 16 residues long. Germline V CDR1 and CDR2: MDHEN, SYDVKM. Trimming cost V 7 bases and J 5 bases; bases outside gene matches: 11. CDR3 bases: TGTGCCAGCACCCTGGGGACTAGCGGGAAGTTGGACGAGCAGTACTTC. Translating it yields CASTLGTSGKLDEQYF.

There are a few counts of this clonotype. This chain connects TRBV20-1 to TRBJ1-2; D not resolved. Germline CDR1 is DFQATT and CDR2 is SNEGSKA (reference sequence). CDR3 length equals 15 residues. V was cut by 0 bases and J by 4 bases, with 15 bases left in between. The CDR3 region is CSARDNGDPSYGYTF. DNA of the CDR3: TGCAGTGCTAGAGATAACGGAGATCCCTCCTATGGCTACACCTTC.

The chain links TRBV4-1 to TRBJ2-2; a possible D gene is TRBD2 (6 bases). The V end was cut by 3 bases, the J end by 3 bases, with 17 bases between. The V gene's germline CDR1 is MGHRA and CDR2 YSYEKL. This CDR3 spans 17 amino acids. In DNA form, the CDR3 reads TGCGCCAGCAGCCACGTTAGGGCGGGGTTGGACACCGGGGAGCTGTTTTTT. Protein: CASSHVRAGLDTGELFF.

This clonotype was recorded a few times. The chain couples TRBV18 to TRBJ1-6; TRBD1 might be the D (5 bases). Trimming removed 3 bases at V and 6 bases at J, with 12 bases between. The CDR3 has 15 residues. From germline, CDR1 is KGHSH and CDR2 LQKENI. The CDR3 nucleotides read TGTGCCAGCTCACCCTCGACAGCTATTAATTCACCCCTCCACTTT. This translates into CASSPSTAINSPLHF.

J is TRBJ1-1 and V is TRBV20-1, with no clear D. Trimming removed 6 bases at V and 11 bases at J, with 22 bases between. Germline values: CDR1 DFQATT, CDR2 SNEGSKA (reference sequence). The CDR3 has 13 amino acids. CDR3 coding DNA: TGCAGTGCCATCGACCAGTCCCATGTTGTGGCTTTCTTT. Residues: CSAIDQSHVVAFF.

The chain has TRBV7-3 and TRBJ1-1; the match to TRBD1 covers 8 bases. V shed 5 bases, J shed 5 bases, and the junction held 13 bases outside the gene matches. Germline V CDR1 and CDR2: SGHTA, FQGTGA. The CDR3 consists of 16 residues. CDR3 sequence: CASSPTPRGRRTEAFF. The CDR3 coding sequence is TGTGCCAGCAGCCCTACCCCCAGGGGGCGTCGGACTGAAGCTTTCTTT.

This chain connects TRBV4-1 to TRBJ2-3; D gene unclear. The germline gives CDR1 MGHRA, CDR2 YSYEKL. CDR3 length equals 14 residues. The ends were cut back, 2 bases at V and 2 bases at J, with 8 bases in the middle. The DNA of the CDR3 is TGCGCCAGCAGCCAACCACAGAACACAGATACGCAGTATTTT. Its protein product is CASSQPQNTDTQYF.

This clonotype was counted ten times or more. This rearrangement joins TRBV7-8 to TRBJ2-1, with D unclear. V lost 4 bases and J lost 14, with 21 bases in between. Germline V gives CDR1 SGHVS, CDR2 FQNEAQ. The CDR3 extends over 14 amino acids. In DNA, the CDR3 is TGTGCCAGCAGCTCGCCACATGGGAAGGAAGAGGAGTTCTTC. Amino acids: CASSSPHGKEEEFF.

Concerning this clonotype itself: Given a much more abundant clone one base away, this may be a read error. The V call is TRBV2, the J call TRBJ1-5, with unresolved D. Trimming took 4 bases from V and 9 from J, leaving 16 bases between them. The CDR3 is 14 amino acids. Germline V gene sequence: CDR1 SNHLY, CDR2 FYNNEI. The CDR3 sequence is CASSGYSDFRPQHF. For the CDR3, the DNA is TGTGCCAGCAGTGGCTACAGCGATTTTCGGCCCCAGCATTTT.

This clonotype was counted between two and nine times. The gene calls are TRBV20-1 and TRBJ2-6; possible D gene TRBD1, 7 bases. Trimming removed 3 bases from V and 4 bases from J, with 22 bases in between. The CDR3 extends over 18 amino acids. Germline V gives CDR1 DFQATT, CDR2 SNEGSKA (reference sequence). The CDR3 spells CSARTRTGGEPGANVLTF. CDR3 bases: TGCAGTGCTAGGACAAGGACAGGCGGGGAACCCGGGGCCAACGTCCTGACTTTC.

This clonotype was picked up many times. V and J are TRBV29-1 and TRBJ2-7, with D perhaps matching TRBD1 or TRBD2 (5 bases each). The CDR3 totals 12 residues. CDR1 is SQVTM, CDR2 ANQGSEA, per germline. Trimming took off 3 bases at V and 2 bases at J, with 8 bases between the two ends. The CDR3 loop reads CSVDSGPYEQYF. As DNA, the CDR3 is TGCAGCGTTGATTCGGGACCCTACGAGCAGTACTTC.

Many counts were recorded for this clonotype. V is TRBV2 and J is TRBJ1-5, with unresolved D. Germline V gene data show CDR1 as SNHLY and CDR2 as FYNNEI. V was clipped by 5 bases and J by 8 bases, with 7 bases between them. This CDR3 spans 11 amino acids. The CDR3 loop is CASSSHEPQHF. As DNA, the CDR3 is TGTGCCAGCAGTTCTCATGAGCCCCAGCATTTT. Full variable domain (remainder filled in from reference TRBV2 and TRBJ1-5): EPEVTQTPSHQVTQMGQEVILRCVPISNHLYFYWYRQILGQKVEFLVSFYNNEISEKSEIFDDQFSVERPDGSNFTLKIRSTKLEDSAMYFCASSSHEPQHFGDGTRLSIL.

This clonotype was observed at least ten times. This sequence joins TRBV12-3 or TRBV12-4 and TRBJ2-1; TRBD2 aligns across 8 bases. Unmatched junction bases numbered 7, after V lost 4 bases and J lost 8 bases. The CDR3 extends over 14 amino acids. The CDR3 is CASSYQRESDEQFF. Here the CDR3 DNA reads TGTGCCAGCAGTTATCAGCGGGAGTCAGATGAGCAGTTCTTC.

This clonotype was seen repeatedly, ten times or more. The chain employs TRBV27 and TRBJ1-1; tentatively, D is TRBD1 (5 bases). Germline CDR1 is MNHEY and CDR2 is SMNVEV (reference sequence). The V gene lost 5 bases and the J gene lost 4 bases, with 11 bases spanning the gap. The CDR3 runs to 13 residues. Here the CDR3 DNA reads TGTGCCAGCAGTCCCAGGGCGGGCACTGAAGCTTTCTTT. It is translated as CASSPRAGTEAFF.